One sample yielded the 28 T cell receptor beta chains listed below, sequenced in a study of shared clonotypes between healthy human individuals. Measured with immunoSEQ multiplex PCR; TCRdb has only the in-frame clones, and not every one. The repertoire has about 960,000 clones, over 75% of them found once; the top ten carry approximately 1.5%. Sequencing used memory CD4+ T cells sorted from blood. Noted subset: CD45RA-negative fraction. These receptors all stem from a man younger than 35 in good health.

This chain joins TRBV5-6 and TRBJ1-6, with D tentatively TRBD1 (5 bases). Looked up from germline, CDR1 is SGHDT and CDR2 is YYEEEE. V lost 4 bases, J lost 7 bases, and 9 bases lay in between. This CDR3 has 13 residues. The CDR3 sequence: CASSEGPNSPLHF. The CDR3 bases are TGTGCCAGCAGCGAGGGACCGAATTCACCCCTCCACTTT.

At least ten counts were recorded for this clone. Other DNA sequences of this sample code for an identical CDR3. V is TRBV19 and J is TRBJ1-2; possibly TRBD1 for D (6 bases). Per germline, CDR1 LNHDA and CDR2 SQIVND (reference sequence). V was shortened by 6 bases and J by 3 bases, with 11 bases between the two germline ends. The length of the CDR3 is 13 residues. The DNA of the CDR3 is TGTGCCAGTAGCCCCAGGGGAGACTATGGCTACACCTTC. It encodes CASSPRGDYGYTF. Together with reference TRBV19 and TRBJ1-2, the CDR3 gives the full variable domain: DGGITQSPKYLFRKEGQNVTLSCEQNLNHDAMYWYRQDPGQGLRLIYYSQIVNDFQKGDIAEGYSVSREKKESFPLTVTSAQKNPTAFYLCASSPRGDYGYTFGSGTRLTVV.

This clone was counted a few times. This chain uses TRBV5-6 with TRBJ1-5; 7 bases line up with TRBD1. The CDR3 is 17 amino acids. Germline loops: CDR1 SGHDT, CDR2 YYEEEE. Trimming removed 3 bases from V and 4 bases from J; junction bases left unmatched: 13. CDR3 in DNA: TGTGCCAGCAGCTCCCGGGGTCCGGACAGGCGGAATCAGCCCCAGCATTTT. Translating gives CASSSRGPDRRNQPQHF.

V and J are TRBV10-2 and TRBJ1-5; a possible D gene is TRBD1 (6 bases). The CDR3 totals 14 residues. The ends were cut back, 3 bases at V and 5 bases at J, with 11 bases in the middle. CDR1 is WSHSY, CDR2 SAAADI, per germline. CDR3 amino acids: CASSEQGVDQPQHF. CDR3 bases: TGCGCCAGCAGTGAACAGGGTGTGGATCAGCCCCAGCATTTT.

The V and J genes are TRBV30 and TRBJ2-1; TRBD2 matches at 9 bases. Germline loops: CDR1 GTSNPN, CDR2 SVGIG (reference sequence). V shed 4 bases and J 7 bases; nucleotides not matched to a gene: 17. The CDR3 loop spans 17 amino acids. Written as DNA, the CDR3 is TGTGCCTGGATAAAAACAGATCTGGGACTAGCTTTAAATGAGCAGTTCTTC. It translates to CAWIKTDLGLALNEQFF.

V usage is TRBV6-1 and J usage is TRBJ2-6, with 10 bases that match TRBD2. Unmatched junction bases numbered 2, after V lost 3 bases and J lost 0 bases. The CDR3 has 17 residues. In germline, CDR1 is MNHNS, CDR2 SASEGT. In nucleotides, the CDR3 is TGTGCCAGCAGTGATGGACTAGCGGCCTCTGGGGCCAACGTCCTGACTTTC. Translation: CASSDGLAASGANVLTF.

The rearrangement joins TRBV10-2 to TRBJ2-2, with unresolved D. Deletions cut 3 bases from V and 5 bases from J, with 7 bases between. Germline V gene lookup returns CDR1 WSHSY and CDR2 SAAADI. CDR3 length equals 13 residues. For the CDR3, the DNA is TGCGCCAGCAGTGAATCCGTAACCGGGGAGCTGTTTTTT. Its translation: CASSESVTGELFF.

As regards this clone: The identical CDR3 is also encoded by other nucleotide sequences in the sample. J is TRBJ1-2 and V is TRBV30; D unclear. Trimming removed 0 bases at V and 2 bases at J, with 10 bases between. There are 14 residues in the CDR3. Per the germline V gene, CDR1 is GTSNPN and CDR2 is SVGIG (reference sequence). The CDR3 DNA reads as TGTGCCTGGAGTGTACTAGGTCAGAACTATGGCTACACCTTC. The encoded protein is CAWSVLGQNYGYTF.

The genes are TRBV6-6 and TRBJ1-2; D may be TRBD1 (6 bases). V dropped 6 bases and J dropped 5 bases, with 19 bases sitting between them. CDR1 and CDR2 from the germline V gene are MNHNY and SVGAGI (reference sequence). The CDR3 length is 15 residues. In DNA form, the CDR3 reads TGTGCCAGCAGCAGGGGACACCCGGAGATTTATGGCTACACCTTC. It yields the protein CASSRGHPEIYGYTF.

This clone appeared a few times. The same CDR3 arises from other DNA sequences in this sample as well. V gene TRBV18 combines with J gene TRBJ2-1, with D unresolved. Trimming pared 4 bases from V and 6 bases from J, leaving 4 bases between. CDR3 size: 11 residues. Germline CDR1 and CDR2: KGHSH and LQKENI. The CDR3 is CASSLSNEQFF. CDR3 sequence (DNA): TGTGCCAGCTCACTCTCCAATGAGCAGTTCTTC. The full variable domain, its missing parts supplied by reference TRBV18 and TRBJ2-1, is NAGVMQNPRHLVRRRGQEARLRCSPMKGHSHVYWYRQLPEEGLKFMVYLQKENIIDESGMPKERFSAEFPKEGPSILRIQQVVRGDSAAYFCASSLSNEQFFGPGTRLTVL.

The gene calls are TRBV7-6 and TRBJ2-5; D might be TRBD2 (5 bases). This CDR3 is built from 14 residues. From germline, CDR1 is SGHVS and CDR2 FNYEAQ. V was pared by 8 bases and J by 2 bases, with 15 bases between. The DNA of the CDR3 is TGTGCCAGCTCTCCAGGAGCGGCTCAAGAGACCCAGTACTTC. This translates into CASSPGAAQETQYF.

The chain has TRBV6-6 and TRBJ2-2, with D uncertain. This CDR3 is 14 amino acids long. Germline CDR1 MNHNY, CDR2 SVGAGI (reference sequence). V shed 6 bases and J shed 0 bases, with 8 bases lying between them. The CDR3 nucleotides read TGTGCCAGCAGGAGCGCCCCGAACACCGGGGAGCTGTTTTTT. Encoded protein: CASRSAPNTGELFF.

The chain links TRBV27 to TRBJ2-7; TRBD1 matches 7 bases. The V gene's germline CDR1 is MNHEY and CDR2 SMNVEV (reference sequence). V trimming: 3 bases; J trimming: 6 bases; junction bases outside the gene matches: 11. The CDR3 covers 15 residues. The CDR3: CASSFTLTGTAEQYF. The DNA of the CDR3 is TGTGCCAGCAGTTTTACCCTGACAGGGACGGCCGAGCAGTACTTC.

The chain recombines TRBV7-9 with TRBJ2-5; 7 nucleotides agree with TRBD2. J gave up 11 bases and V 6 bases, and 9 bases lay outside the gene matches. CDR1 is SEHNR and CDR2 is FQNEAQ in the germline V gene (reference sequence). The CDR3 contains 12 residues. CDR3 sequence reads: CASSTWGREQYF. Here the CDR3 DNA reads TGTGCCAGCAGTACGTGGGGGAGGGAGCAGTACTTC.

The CDR3 DNA sequence: TGTGCCAGCAGTGAAGAGGGGGCCGGGCAGCCCCAGCATTTT. Encoded protein: CASSEEGAGQPQHF. The rearrangement joins TRBV2 to TRBJ1-5; 7 nucleotides match TRBD1. V lost 1 base and J lost 7; bases outside the gene matches: 4. Per the germline V gene, CDR1 is SNHLY and CDR2 is FYNNEI. This CDR3 is built from 14 residues.

The chain joins TRBV10-3 to TRBJ2-2; TRBD2 matches 12 bases. The CDR3 consists of 14 residues. Germline CDR1 and CDR2: ENHRY and SYGVKD. Losses at the gene ends were 10 bases for V and 5 bases for J; bases not matched to a gene: 5. The CDR3 reads CASRLAGVTGELFF. The CDR3 DNA is TGTGCCAGCAGACTAGCGGGAGTGACCGGGGAGCTGTTTTTT.

Comments on this clone: One junction end disagrees with the germline gene, perhaps due to a read error. The rearrangement links TRBV7-7 to TRBJ1-2, with 9 bases fitting TRBD1. The length of the CDR3 is 16 residues. CDR1 and CDR2 (germline): SSHAT, FNYEAQ (reference sequence). The CDR3 sequence: CASSFLRDRDFPGYTF. The CDR3 nucleotides read TGTGCTAGCAGCTTCCTCAGGGACAGGGATTTTCCGGGCTACACCTTC.

The chain carries TRBV7-2 and TRBJ2-5, with 10 nucleotides matching TRBD2. Germline assignment: CDR1 SGHTA and CDR2 FQGNSA. CDR3 length equals 14 residues. V shed 4 bases and J 6 bases; nucleotides not matched to a gene: 5. The CDR3 DNA reads TGTGCCAGCAGCTCAACTAGCGGGGCAAAGACCCAGTACTTC. It is translated as CASSSTSGAKTQYF.

The chain links TRBV5-1 to TRBJ2-7; 7 bases match TRBD1. The CDR3 consists of 16 residues. The V gene end was trimmed by 0 bases and the J gene end by 0 bases; junction bases not matched to a gene: 6. Germline lookup yields CDR1 SGHRS and CDR2 YFSETQ. CDR3: CASSLEGTALSYEQYF. The CDR3, as DNA: TGCGCCAGCAGCTTGGAGGGGACAGCCCTCTCCTACGAGCAGTACTTC. The complete variable domain, with remaining parts taken from reference TRBV5-1 and TRBJ2-7, reads KAGVTQTPRYLIKTRGQQVTLSCSPISGHRSVSWYQQTPGQGLQFLFEYFSETQRNKGNFPGRFSGRQFSNSRSEMNVSTLELGDSALYLCASSLEGTALSYEQYFGPGTRLTVT.

The chain carries TRBV12-5 and TRBJ2-7, with a weak D call TRBD2 (6 bases). There are 14 residues in the CDR3. V was cut by 5 bases and J by 0 bases, with 11 bases left in between. The germline CDR1 and CDR2 sequences are LGHNT and FRNRAP. CDR3 DNA sequence: TGTGCTAGTGGTGAAGGGGACTTCTCCTACGAGCAGTACTTC. Its translation is CASGEGDFSYEQYF.

The count of this clone is one. Other DNA sequences in this specimen translate into the identical CDR3. In DNA form, the CDR3 reads TGCGCCAGCAGCTTGCCCTCCTACGAGCAGTACTTC. Its protein product is CASSLPSYEQYF. This chain joins TRBV5-1 and TRBJ2-7; unclear D gene. Germline loops: CDR1 SGHRS, CDR2 YFSETQ. This CDR3 region has 12 residues. Deletions cut 1 base from V and 0 bases from J, with 2 bases between.

The V and J genes are TRBV2 and TRBJ2-3; 12 bases fit TRBD2. The CDR3 covers 15 residues. The V and J ends lost 3 bases and 7 bases, in that order; junction bases with no gene match: 5. Germline V CDR1 and CDR2: SNHLY, FYNNEI. The CDR3 nucleotides are TGTGCCAGCAGTGAGACTAGCGGGGGACTAAATACGCAGTATTTT. Protein sequence: CASSETSGGLNTQYF.

This clone was recorded many times. The rearrangement uses TRBV6-5 and TRBJ1-4, with D possibly being TRBD1 (6 bases). V was trimmed by 7 bases and J by 3 bases, leaving 9 bases between them. This CDR3 has 13 amino acids. Germline CDR1 reads MNHEY; CDR2 reads SVGAGI. Here the CDR3 reads CASKQGPNEKLFF. DNA of the CDR3: TGTGCCAGCAAACAGGGACCTAATGAAAAACTGTTTTTT.

The genes are TRBV28 and TRBJ2-7; D is uncertain. The CDR3 loop spans 12 amino acids. Germline CDR1 MDHEN, CDR2 SYDVKM. Trimming took 7 bases from V and 5 from J, leaving 12 bases between them. CDR3: CASTVSPHEQYF. DNA for the CDR3: TGTGCCAGCACCGTTAGCCCTCACGAGCAGTACTTC.

About this clone: Sequence at one end of the junction differs from germline and may be a read error. The V call is TRBV7-9, the J call TRBJ2-5, with TRBD2 matching over 12 bases. This CDR3 is built from 15 residues. The germline CDR1 and CDR2 sequences are SEHNR and FQNEAQ (reference sequence). The CDR3 sequence: CASSLAGGPAETQYF. CDR3 bases: TGTGCCAGCAGCCTAGCGGGGGGGCCAGCCGAGACCCAGTACTTC.

The V call is TRBV7-9, the J call TRBJ2-7; D unresolved. V was clipped by 1 base and J by 3 bases, with 10 bases between them. Germline V gives CDR1 SEHNR, CDR2 FQNEAQ (reference sequence). CDR3 length equals 14 residues. For the CDR3, the DNA is TGTGCCAGCAGCTTAGGCGGTATAAACTACGAGCAGTACTTC. Protein: CASSLGGINYEQYF.

This rearrangement joins TRBV7-6 to TRBJ2-1, with 8 bases identical to TRBD2. Germline V CDR1 and CDR2: SGHVS, FNYEAQ. With 5 bases clipped from V and 9 bases from J, the junction kept 12 bases outside the gene matches. CDR3 length equals 15 residues. The chain's CDR3 is CASSASAGVLGEQFF. In nucleotides, the CDR3 is TGTGCCAGCAGCGCCTCAGCGGGAGTGTTAGGTGAGCAGTTCTTC.

This clone was observed a few times. The CDR3, as DNA: TGCGCCAGCAGCTCCCAAGGGGCGGGGGGAAATACGCAGTATTTT. Residues: CASSSQGAGGNTQYF. The rearrangement links TRBV5-1 to TRBJ2-3; 8 bases are a match to TRBD2. The CDR3 is made up of 15 amino acids. CDR1 and CDR2 (germline): SGHRS, YFSETQ. Trimming took 3 bases from V and 7 from J; bases not matched to a gene: 10.